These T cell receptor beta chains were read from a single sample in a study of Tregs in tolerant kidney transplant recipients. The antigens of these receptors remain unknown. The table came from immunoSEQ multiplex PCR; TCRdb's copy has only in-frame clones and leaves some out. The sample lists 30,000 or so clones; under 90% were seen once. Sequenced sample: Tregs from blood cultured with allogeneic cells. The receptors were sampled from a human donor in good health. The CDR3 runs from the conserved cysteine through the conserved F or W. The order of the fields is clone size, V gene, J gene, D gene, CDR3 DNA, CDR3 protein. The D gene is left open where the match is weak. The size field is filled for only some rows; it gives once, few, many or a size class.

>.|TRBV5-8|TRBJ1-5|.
TGTGCCAGCAGCTCCGGGACCCAGGGGCATCAGCCCCAGCATTTT
CASSSGTQGHQPQHF
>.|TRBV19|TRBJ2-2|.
TGTGCCAGCTCCACGGGACAGAACACCGGGGAGCTGTTTTTT
CASSTGQNTGELFF
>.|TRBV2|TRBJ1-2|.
TGTGCCAGCAGAAGGGGGGGCCTTAACTATGGCTACACCTTC
CASRRGGLNYGYTF
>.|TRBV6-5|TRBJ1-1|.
TGTGCCAGCAGTTATTATGCTTTCTTT
CASSYYAFF
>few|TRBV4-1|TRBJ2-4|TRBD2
TGCGCCAGCAGCCGGACTAGCGGGGGCTTAGCCAAAAACATTCAGTACTTC
CASSRTSGGLAKNIQYF
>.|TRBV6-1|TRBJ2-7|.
TGTGCCAGCAGTTCGATGGGGGGGCAGTACTTC
CASSSMGGQYF
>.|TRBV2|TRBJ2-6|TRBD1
TGTGCCAGCAGCCCGGGACAGGGCCGCTCTGGGGCCAACGTCCTGACTTTC
CASSPGQGRSGANVLTF
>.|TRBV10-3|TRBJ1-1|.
TGTGCCATCAGTGAGTCGACTCGGATGAACACTGAAGCTTTCTTT
CAISESTRMNTEAFF
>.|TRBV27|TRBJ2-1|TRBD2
TGTGCCAGCAGTTCCCCCGGGACTAGCGGGACTTACAATGAGCAGTTCTTC
CASSSPGTSGTYNEQFF
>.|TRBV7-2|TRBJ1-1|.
TGTGCCAGCAGCTTAGGGGCAGGAGGGGGGTTGAACACTGAAGCTTTCTTT
CASSLGAGGGLNTEAFF
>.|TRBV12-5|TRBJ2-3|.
TGTGCTAGTGGAAGGGGAGGAGATACGCAGTATTTT
CASGRGGDTQYF
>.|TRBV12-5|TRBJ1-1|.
TGTGCTAGTGGTTGGGCCCTGGGAGCGACTGAAGCTTTCTTT
CASGWALGATEAFF
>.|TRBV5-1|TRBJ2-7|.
TGCGCCAGCAGCTTACACCCACAGGGCTCCTACGAGCAGTACTTC
CASSLHPQGSYEQYF
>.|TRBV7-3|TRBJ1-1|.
TGTGCCAGCAGCTTAAGAGGGAACACTGAAGCTTTCTTT
CASSLRGNTEAFF
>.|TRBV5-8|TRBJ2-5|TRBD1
TGTGCCAGCAGCTTGCGGACAGGGGGAGTTGAGACCCAGTACTTC
CASSLRTGGVETQYF
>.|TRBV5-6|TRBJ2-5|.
TGTGCCAGCACCAACTATCCAGAGAAGACCCAGTACTTC
CASTNYPEKTQYF
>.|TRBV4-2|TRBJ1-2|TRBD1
TGTGCCAGCAGCCCTGACAGGGTAGGGAACTATGGCTACACCTTC
CASSPDRVGNYGYTF
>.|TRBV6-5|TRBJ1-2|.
TGTGCCAGCAGTGAAACGGGTCGCGTCTATGGCTACACCTTC
CASSETGRVYGYTF
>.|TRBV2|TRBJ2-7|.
TGTGCCAGCAGTGTATACCCCTCCTCCTACGAGCAGTACTTC
CASSVYPSSYEQYF
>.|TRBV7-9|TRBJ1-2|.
TGTGCCAGCAGCCTAACCCCGGGGGAAGGCTATGGCTACACCTTC
CASSLTPGEGYGYTF
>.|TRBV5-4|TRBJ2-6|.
TGTGCCAGCAGCACGACAGTCTCTGGGGCCAACGTCCTGACTTTC
CASSTTVSGANVLTF
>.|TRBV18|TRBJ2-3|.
TGTGCCAGCTCACCGCGTCCACCTAGCACAGATACGCAGTATTTT
CASSPRPPSTDTQYF
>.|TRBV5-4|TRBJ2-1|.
TGTGCCAGCAGCTTAGTGGGGCGAATTGAGCAGTTCTTC
CASSLVGRIEQFF
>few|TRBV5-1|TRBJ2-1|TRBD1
TGCGCCAGATCCTTCCGGGACAGCTCCTACAATGAGCAGTTCTTC
CARSFRDSSYNEQFF
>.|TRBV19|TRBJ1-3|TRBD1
TGTGCCACCTTCAACAGGGGGCAAGGAAACACCATATATTTT
CATFNRGQGNTIYF
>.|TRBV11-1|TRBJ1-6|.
TGTGCCAGCATTCCGGGTGGGGATAATTCACCCCTCCACTTT
CASIPGGDNSPLHF
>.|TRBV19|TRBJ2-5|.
TGTGCCAGTAGTAGGGCAGGGGAAGGGGAGACCCAGTACTTC
CASSRAGEGETQYF
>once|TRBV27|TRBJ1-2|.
TGTGCCAGCACCCGGGACCCCAGGGACGGCTACACCTTC
CASTRDPRDGYTF
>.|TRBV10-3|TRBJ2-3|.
TGTGCCATCAGAGACCAGGGAGATACGCAGTATTTT
CAIRDQGDTQYF
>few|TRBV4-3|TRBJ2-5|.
TGCGCCAGCAGCCGAACTCTCTTCGGGGGAGGAGAGACCCAGTACTTC
CASSRTLFGGGETQYF
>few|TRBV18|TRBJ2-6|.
TGTGCCAGCTCACCACAGGCAGGGGCCAACGTCCTGACTTTC
CASSPQAGANVLTF
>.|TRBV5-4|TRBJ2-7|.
TGTGCCAGCAGTCCTAATCCGAGAGAGCAGTACTTC
CASSPNPREQYF
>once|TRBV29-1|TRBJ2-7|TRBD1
TGCAGCGTTGTAGGGACAGGGGGGTACGAGCAGTACTTC
CSVVGTGGYEQYF
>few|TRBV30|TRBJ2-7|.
TGTGCCGGGGGGCCGGCCTCCTACGAGCAGTACTTC
CAGGPASYEQYF
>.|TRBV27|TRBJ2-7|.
TGTGCCAGCAGTTTCTCGGGATTGGTCTCCTACGAGCAGTACTTC
CASSFSGLVSYEQYF
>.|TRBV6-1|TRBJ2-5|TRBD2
TGTGCCAGCAGTGAAAGGGGGCCTAGCGGGAGCCCTATGGGGACCCAGTACTTC
CASSERGPSGSPMGTQYF
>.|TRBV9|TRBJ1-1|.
TGTGCCAGCAGCCTAGGCCCCGTGGGCACTGAAGCTTTCTTT
CASSLGPVGTEAFF
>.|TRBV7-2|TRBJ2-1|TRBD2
TGTGCCAGCAGCTCGGGTCGAGCGGGGGACTACAATGAGCAGTTCTTC
CASSSGRAGDYNEQFF
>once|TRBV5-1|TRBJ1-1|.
TGCGCCAGCAGCTTTAGACAATCCTCTGAAGCTTTCTTT
CASSFRQSSEAFF
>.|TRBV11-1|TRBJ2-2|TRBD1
TGTGCCAGCAGCCCAAGGACAGGAGTAACCGGGGAGCTGTTTTTT
CASSPRTGVTGELFF
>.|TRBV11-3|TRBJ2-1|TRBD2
TGTGCCAGCAGCCAACGTCCCGGGACTAGGGGGTTCTTC
CASSQRPGTRGFF
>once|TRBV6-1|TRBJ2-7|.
TGTGCCAGCAGTAAGGCCCTTATGGGTGAGCAGTACTTC
CASSKALMGEQYF
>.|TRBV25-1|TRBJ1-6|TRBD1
TGTGCCAGCAGTGTCGGGACAGGGGTCTCACCCCTCCACTTT
CASSVGTGVSPLHF
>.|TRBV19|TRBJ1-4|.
TGTGCCAGTAGGGCCAGGGTCCTTGCAACTAATGAAAAACTGTTTTTT
CASRARVLATNEKLFF
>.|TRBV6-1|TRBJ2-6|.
TGTGCCAGCAGTGAACGGGGCAGCTCTGGGGCCAACGTCCTGACTTTC
CASSERGSSGANVLTF
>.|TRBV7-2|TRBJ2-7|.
TGTGCCAGCAGCGCCCCCGGCAGTTCCTCCTACGAGCAGTACTTC
CASSAPGSSSYEQYF
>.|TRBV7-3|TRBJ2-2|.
TGTGCCAGCAGCTTCAAGAACACCGGGGAGCTGTTTTTT
CASSFKNTGELFF
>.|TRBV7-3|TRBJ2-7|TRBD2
TGTGCCAGCAGCCCACGGACTAGCGGGGGGACGTTGAGCTACGAGCAGTACTTC
CASSPRTSGGTLSYEQYF
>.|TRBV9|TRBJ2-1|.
TGTGCCAGCAGCCCGCCGGGGAGGGAGCAGTTCTTC
CASSPPGREQFF
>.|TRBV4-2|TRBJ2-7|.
TGTGCCAGCAGCCCGCGTAGGTTGTCGGACGTCTACGAGCAGTACTTC
CASSPRRLSDVYEQYF
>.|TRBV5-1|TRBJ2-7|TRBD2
TGCGCCAGCAGCTTGGCTGTCGGGACTAGCGGGTACGAGCAGTACTTC
CASSLAVGTSGYEQYF
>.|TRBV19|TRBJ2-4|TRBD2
TGTGCCAGTAGGTCGGGGAGGGCCAGGGACATTCAGTACTTC
CASRSGRARDIQYF
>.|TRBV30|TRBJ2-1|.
TGTGCCTGGAGTGAGCGGTATGAGCAGTTCTTC
CAWSERYEQFF
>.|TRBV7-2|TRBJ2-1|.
TGTGCCAGCAGCTTAGGCAGGGAAGGTGAGCAGTTCTTC
CASSLGREGEQFF
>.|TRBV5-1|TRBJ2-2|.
TGCGCCAGCAGCGAAAGACCGCAGCCGAACACCGGGGAGCTGTTTTTT
CASSERPQPNTGELFF
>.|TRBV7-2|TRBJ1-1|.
TGTGCCAGCAGCTTAGCGCAGTGGTCGGGCACTGAAGCTTTCTTT
CASSLAQWSGTEAFF
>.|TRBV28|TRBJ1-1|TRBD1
TGTGCCAGCAGCGACGCCGGACAGGGGGAGACTGAAGCTTTCTTT
CASSDAGQGETEAFF